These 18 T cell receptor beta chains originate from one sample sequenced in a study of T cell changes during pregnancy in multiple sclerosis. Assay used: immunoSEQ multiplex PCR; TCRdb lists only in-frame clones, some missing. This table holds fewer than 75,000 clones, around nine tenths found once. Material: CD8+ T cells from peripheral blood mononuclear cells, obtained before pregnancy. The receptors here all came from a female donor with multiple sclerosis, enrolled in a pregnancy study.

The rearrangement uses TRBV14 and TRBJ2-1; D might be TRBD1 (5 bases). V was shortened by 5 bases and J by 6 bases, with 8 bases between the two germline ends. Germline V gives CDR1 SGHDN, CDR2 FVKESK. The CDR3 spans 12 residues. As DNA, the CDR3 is TGTGCCAGCAGCACAGGCGCCAATGAGCAGTTCTTC. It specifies CASSTGANEQFF.

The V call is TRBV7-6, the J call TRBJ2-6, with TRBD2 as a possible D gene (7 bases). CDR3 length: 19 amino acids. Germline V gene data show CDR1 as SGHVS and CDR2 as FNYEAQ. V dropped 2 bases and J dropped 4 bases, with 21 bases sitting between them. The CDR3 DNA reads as TGTGCCAGCAGCTTAATTGGGGGGGACACCGGATTAGGGGCCAACGTCCTGACTTTC. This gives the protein CASSLIGGDTGLGANVLTF.

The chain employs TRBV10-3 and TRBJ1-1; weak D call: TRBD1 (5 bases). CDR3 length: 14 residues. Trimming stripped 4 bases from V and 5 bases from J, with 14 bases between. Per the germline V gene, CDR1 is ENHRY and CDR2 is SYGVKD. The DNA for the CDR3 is TGTGCCATCAGTGGGGGGACGGGGGGGACTGAAGCTTTCTTT. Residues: CAISGGTGGTEAFF.

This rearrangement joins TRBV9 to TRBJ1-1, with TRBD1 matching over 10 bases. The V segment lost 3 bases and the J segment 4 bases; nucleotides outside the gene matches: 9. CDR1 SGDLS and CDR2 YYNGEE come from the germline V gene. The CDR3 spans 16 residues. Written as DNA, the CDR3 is TGTGCCAGCAGCGCTTGGGACAGGGGCTGGACCACTGAAGCTTTCTTT. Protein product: CASSAWDRGWTTEAFF.

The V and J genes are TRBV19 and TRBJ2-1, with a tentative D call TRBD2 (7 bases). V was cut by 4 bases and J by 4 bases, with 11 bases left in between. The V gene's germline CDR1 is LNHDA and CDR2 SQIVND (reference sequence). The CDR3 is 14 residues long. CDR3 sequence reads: CASSSGGPYNEQFF. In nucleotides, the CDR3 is TGTGCCAGTAGTAGCGGGGGCCCTTACAATGAGCAGTTCTTC.

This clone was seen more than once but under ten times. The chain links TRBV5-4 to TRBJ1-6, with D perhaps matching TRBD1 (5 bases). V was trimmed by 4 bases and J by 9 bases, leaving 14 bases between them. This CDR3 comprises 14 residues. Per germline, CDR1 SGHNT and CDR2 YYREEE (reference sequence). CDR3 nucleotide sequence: TGTGCCAGCAGCCAATCAGGGATGAGTTCACCCCTCCACTTT. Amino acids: CASSQSGMSSPLHF. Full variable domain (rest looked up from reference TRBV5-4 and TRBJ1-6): ETGVTQSPTHLIKTRGQQVTLRCSSQSGHNTVSWYQQALGQGPQFIFQYYREEENGRGNFPPRFSGLQFPNYSSELNVNALELDDSALYLCASSQSGMSSPLHFGNGTRLTVT.

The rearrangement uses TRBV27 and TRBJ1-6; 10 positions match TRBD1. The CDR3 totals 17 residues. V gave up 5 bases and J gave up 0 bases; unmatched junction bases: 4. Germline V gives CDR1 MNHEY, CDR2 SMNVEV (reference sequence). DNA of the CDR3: TGTGCCAGCAGTCCCGGGACAGGGGTCTCCTATAATTCACCCCTCCACTTT. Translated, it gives CASSPGTGVSYNSPLHF.

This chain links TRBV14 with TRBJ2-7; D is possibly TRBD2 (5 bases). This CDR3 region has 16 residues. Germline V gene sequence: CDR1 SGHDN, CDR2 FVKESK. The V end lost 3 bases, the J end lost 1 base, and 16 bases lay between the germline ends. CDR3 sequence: CASSHAEGLASYEQYF. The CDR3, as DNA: TGTGCCAGCAGCCACGCCGAGGGTCTGGCATCCTACGAGCAGTACTTC.

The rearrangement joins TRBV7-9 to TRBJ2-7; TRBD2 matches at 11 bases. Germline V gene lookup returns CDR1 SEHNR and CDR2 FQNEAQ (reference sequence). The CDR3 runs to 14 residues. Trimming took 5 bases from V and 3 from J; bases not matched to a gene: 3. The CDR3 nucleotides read TGTGCCAGCAGCCTTAGCGGGGGGGACTACGAGCAGTACTTC. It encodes CASSLSGGDYEQYF. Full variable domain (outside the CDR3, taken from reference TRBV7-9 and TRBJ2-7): DTGVSQNPRHKITKRGQNVTFRCDPISEHNRLYWYRQTLGQGPEFLTYFQNEAQLEKSRLLSDRFSAERPKGSFSTLEIQRTEQGDSAMYLCASSLSGGDYEQYFGPGTRLTVT.

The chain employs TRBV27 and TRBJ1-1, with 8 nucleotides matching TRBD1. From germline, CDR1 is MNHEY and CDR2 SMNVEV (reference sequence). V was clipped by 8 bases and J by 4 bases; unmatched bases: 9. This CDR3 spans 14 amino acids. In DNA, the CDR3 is TGTGCCAGCCGACTCCGGACAGGGCTCACTGAAGCTTTCTTT. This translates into CASRLRTGLTEAFF.

The CDR3 loop is CASSYMRGGTEAFF. The CDR3 region has the DNA TGTGCCAGCAGTTACATGCGGGGAGGCACTGAAGCTTTCTTT. The rearrangement uses TRBV6-5 and TRBJ1-1; D not resolved. Trimming pared 2 bases from V and 4 bases from J, leaving 11 bases between. The CDR3 extends over 14 amino acids. CDR1 and CDR2 from the germline V gene are MNHEY and SVGAGI.

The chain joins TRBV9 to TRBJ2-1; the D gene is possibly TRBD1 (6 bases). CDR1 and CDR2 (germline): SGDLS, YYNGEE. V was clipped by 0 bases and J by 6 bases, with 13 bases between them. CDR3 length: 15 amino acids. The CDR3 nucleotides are TGTGCCAGCAGCGTAGAGGGGCAGGGGAGCAATGAGCAGTTCTTC. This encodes CASSVEGQGSNEQFF.

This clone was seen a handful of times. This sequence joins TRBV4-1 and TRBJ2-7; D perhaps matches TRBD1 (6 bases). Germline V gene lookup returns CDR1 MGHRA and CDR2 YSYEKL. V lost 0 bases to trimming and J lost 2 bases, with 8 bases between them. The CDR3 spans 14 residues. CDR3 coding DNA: TGCGCCAGCAGCCAAGAGGGGGCCGCCTACGAGCAGTACTTC. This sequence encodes CASSQEGAAYEQYF.

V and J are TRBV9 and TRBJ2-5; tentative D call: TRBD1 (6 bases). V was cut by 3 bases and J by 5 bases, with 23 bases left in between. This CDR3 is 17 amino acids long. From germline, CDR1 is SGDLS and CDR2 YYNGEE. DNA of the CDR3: TGTGCCAGCAGCGCCTCAGGGGCAGCCTCCTGGGGGGAGACCCAGTACTTC. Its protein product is CASSASGAASWGETQYF. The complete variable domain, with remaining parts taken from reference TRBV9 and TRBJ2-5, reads DSGVTQTPKHLITATGQRVTLRCSPRSGDLSVYWYQQSLDQGLQFLIQYYNGEERAKGNILERFSAQQFPDLHSELNLSSLELGDSALYFCASSASGAASWGETQYFGPGTRLLVL.

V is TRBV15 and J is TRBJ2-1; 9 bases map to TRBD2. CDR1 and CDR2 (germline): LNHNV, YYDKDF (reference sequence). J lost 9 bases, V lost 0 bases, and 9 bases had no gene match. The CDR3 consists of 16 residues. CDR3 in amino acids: CATSRDQGGGAIEQFF. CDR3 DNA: TGTGCCACCAGCAGAGATCAGGGCGGGGGGGCCATTGAGCAGTTCTTC.

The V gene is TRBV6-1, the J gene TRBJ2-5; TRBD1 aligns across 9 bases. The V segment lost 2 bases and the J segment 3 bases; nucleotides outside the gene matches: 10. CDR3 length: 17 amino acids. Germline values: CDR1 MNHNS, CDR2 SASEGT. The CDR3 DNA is TGTGCCAGCAGTGAAATGGCGGGGACAGGGCCCAAAGAGACCCAGTACTTC. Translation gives CASSEMAGTGPKETQYF.

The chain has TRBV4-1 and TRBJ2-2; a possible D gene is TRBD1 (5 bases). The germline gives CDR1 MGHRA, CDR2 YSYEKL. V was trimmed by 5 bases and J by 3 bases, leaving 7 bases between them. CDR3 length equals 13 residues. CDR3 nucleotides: TGCGCCAGCAGCGACAGCTACACCGGGGAGCTGTTTTTT. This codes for CASSDSYTGELFF.

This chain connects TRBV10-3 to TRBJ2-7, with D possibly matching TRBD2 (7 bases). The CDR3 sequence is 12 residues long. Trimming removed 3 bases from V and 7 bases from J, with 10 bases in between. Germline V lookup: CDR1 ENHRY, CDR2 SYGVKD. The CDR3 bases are TGTGCCATCAGTGACGAGGGGGGGGAGCAGTACTTC. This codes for CAISDEGGEQYF.